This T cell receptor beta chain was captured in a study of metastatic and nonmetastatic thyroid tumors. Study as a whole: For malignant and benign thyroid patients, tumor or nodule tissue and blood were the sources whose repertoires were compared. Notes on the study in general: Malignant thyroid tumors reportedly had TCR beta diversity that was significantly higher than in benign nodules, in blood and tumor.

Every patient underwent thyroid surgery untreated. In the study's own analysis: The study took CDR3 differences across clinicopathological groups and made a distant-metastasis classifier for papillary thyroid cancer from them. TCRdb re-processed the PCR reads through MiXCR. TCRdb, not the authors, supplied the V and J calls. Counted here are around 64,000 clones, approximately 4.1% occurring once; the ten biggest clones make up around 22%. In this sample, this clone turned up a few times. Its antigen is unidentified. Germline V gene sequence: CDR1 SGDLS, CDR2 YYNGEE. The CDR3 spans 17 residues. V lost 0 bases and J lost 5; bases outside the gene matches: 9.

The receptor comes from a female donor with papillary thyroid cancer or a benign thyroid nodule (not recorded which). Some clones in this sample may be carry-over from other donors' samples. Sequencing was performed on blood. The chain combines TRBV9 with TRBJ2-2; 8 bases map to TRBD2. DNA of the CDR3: TGTGCCAGCAGCGTAGGAGGGGGATTAGCGGGGACCGGGGAGCTGTTTTTT. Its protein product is CASSVGGGLAGTGELFF. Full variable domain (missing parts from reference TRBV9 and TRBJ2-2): DSGVTQTPKHLITATGQRVTLRCSPRSGDLSVYWYQQSLDQGLQFLIQYYNGEERAKGNILERFSAQQFPDLHSELNLSSLELGDSALYFCASSVGGGLAGTGELFFGEGSRLTVL.